This T cell receptor beta chain was retrieved from a study of blood T cells in healthy people across ages. Overall study context: About one barcoded TCR beta cDNA was captured per two T cells.

Using a J-beta primer mix together with a sample-barcoded 5' primer, a second PCR was run for roughly 7 to 12 cycles. TCRdb re-analysed the 5' RACE reads in MiXCR, keeping a single row per CDR3 protein. This table has over a million distinct CDR3 sequences, almost 60% appearing once. All donors came from Russia, were Caucasian and healthy, and spanned ages roughly 6 to 100. Each individual donor underwent a draw of 8 to 10 milliliters of peripheral blood. PBMCs were isolated at a quantity of at least 6.5 million per sample. This receptor was identified in a man younger than 35 in good health. Sequencing input: blood.

The CDR3 DNA sequence: TGTGCCAGCAGCTCAGCCGTCACTGCCACAGATACGCAGTATTTT. The encoded protein is CASSSAVTATDTQYF. The rearrangement links TRBV11-2 to TRBJ2-3; D gene ambiguous. Trimming removed 4 bases at V and 2 bases at J, with 13 bases between. Germline V gene lookup returns CDR1 SGHAT and CDR2 FQNNGV. This CDR3 spans 15 amino acids.